The present TCR beta chain was sequenced within a study of cytomegalovirus exposure and HLA in healthy donors. Findings of the study overall: Cytomegalovirus association was assigned to around 150 TCR beta chains.

There are 13 residues in the CDR3. The germline V gene encodes CDR1 KGHSH and CDR2 LQKENI. The V and J ends lost 3 bases and 8 bases respectively, with 11 bases between them. As for this clone: The antigen is unknown.

PCR primers comprised 60 Vbeta and 13 Jbeta primers. Sequenced by immunoSEQ multiplex PCR; TCRdb stores in-frame clones only, minus some. The data hold 100,000 to 150,000 clones, with approximately 84% observed a single time. V is TRBV18 and J is TRBJ2-1; D remains unclear. The sample comprised PBMCs. The TCR sequence derives from a woman under 30 in good health and CMV-seronegative. CDR3: CASSPPSDHEQFF. The CDR3 DNA follows: TGTGCCAGCTCACCCCCCAGCGACCATGAGCAGTTCTTC. Full variable domain (outside the CDR3, taken from reference TRBV18 and TRBJ2-1): NAGVMQNPRHLVRRRGQEARLRCSPMKGHSHVYWYRQLPEEGLKFMVYLQKENIIDESGMPKERFSAEFPKEGPSILRIQQVVRGDSAAYFCASSPPSDHEQFFGPGTRLTVL.